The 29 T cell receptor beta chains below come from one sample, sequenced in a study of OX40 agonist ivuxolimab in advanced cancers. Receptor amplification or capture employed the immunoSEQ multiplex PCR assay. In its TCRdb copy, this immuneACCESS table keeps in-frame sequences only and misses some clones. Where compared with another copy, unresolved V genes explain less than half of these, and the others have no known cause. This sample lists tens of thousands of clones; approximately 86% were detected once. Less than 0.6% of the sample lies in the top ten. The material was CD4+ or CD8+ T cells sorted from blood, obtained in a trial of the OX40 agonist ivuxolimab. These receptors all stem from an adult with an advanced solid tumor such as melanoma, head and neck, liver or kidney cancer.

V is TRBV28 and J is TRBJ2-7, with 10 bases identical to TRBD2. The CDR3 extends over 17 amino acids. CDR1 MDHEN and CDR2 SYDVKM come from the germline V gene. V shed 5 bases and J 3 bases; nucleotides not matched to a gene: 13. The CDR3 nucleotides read TGTGCCAGCAGTCCGGCTCCGGTAGCGGGGGGTTTCTACGAGCAGTACTTC. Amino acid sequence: CASSPAPVAGGFYEQYF.

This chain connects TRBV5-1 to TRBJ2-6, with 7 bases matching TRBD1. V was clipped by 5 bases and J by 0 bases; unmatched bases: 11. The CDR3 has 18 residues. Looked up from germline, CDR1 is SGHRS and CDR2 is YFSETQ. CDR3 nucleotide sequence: TGCGCCAGCAGGGGATCTAGACAGGGCCTCTCTGGGGCCAACGTCCTGACTTTC. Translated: CASRGSRQGLSGANVLTF.

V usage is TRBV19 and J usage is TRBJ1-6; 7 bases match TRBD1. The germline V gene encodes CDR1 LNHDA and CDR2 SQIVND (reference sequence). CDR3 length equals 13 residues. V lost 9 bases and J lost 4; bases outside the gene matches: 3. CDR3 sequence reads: CASTGQYNSPLHF. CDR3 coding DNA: TGTGCCAGCACGGGACAGTATAATTCACCCCTCCACTTT.

The CDR3 DNA reads TGTGCCAGCAGCTTGGACAGCCTGCCCTACGAGCAGTACTTC. The encoded protein is CASSLDSLPYEQYF. This sequence joins TRBV9 and TRBJ2-7; TRBD1 might be the D (6 bases). CDR1 and CDR2 from the germline V gene are SGDLS and YYNGEE. V lost 4 bases and J 2 bases, leaving 13 bases between the germline ends. The CDR3 has 14 residues.

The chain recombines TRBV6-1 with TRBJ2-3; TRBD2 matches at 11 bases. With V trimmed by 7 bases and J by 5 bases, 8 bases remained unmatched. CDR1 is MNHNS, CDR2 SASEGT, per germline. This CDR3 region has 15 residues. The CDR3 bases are TGTGCCAGCACCGCGACTAGCGGGGCATTAGATACGCAGTATTTT. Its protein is CASTATSGALDTQYF.

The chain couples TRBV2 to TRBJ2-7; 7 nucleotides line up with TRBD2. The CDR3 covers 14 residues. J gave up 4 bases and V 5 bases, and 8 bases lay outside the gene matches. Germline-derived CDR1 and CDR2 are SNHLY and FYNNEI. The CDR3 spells CASSLSSGTYEQYF. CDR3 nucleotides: TGTGCCAGCAGTCTCAGCAGCGGGACTTACGAGCAGTACTTC.

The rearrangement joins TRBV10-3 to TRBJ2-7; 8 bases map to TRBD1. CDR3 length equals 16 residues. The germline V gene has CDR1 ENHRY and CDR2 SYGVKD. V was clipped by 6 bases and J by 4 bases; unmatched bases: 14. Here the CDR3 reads CAIRKPEGTGGYEQYF. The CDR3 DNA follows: TGTGCCATCAGAAAACCGGAAGGGACAGGAGGTTACGAGCAGTACTTC.

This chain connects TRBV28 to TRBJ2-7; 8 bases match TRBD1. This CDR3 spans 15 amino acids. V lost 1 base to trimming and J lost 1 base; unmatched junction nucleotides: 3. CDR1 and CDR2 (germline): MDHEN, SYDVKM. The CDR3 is CASSLSRTGSYEQYF. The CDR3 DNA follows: TGTGCCAGCAGTTTATCGAGGACAGGGTCCTACGAGCAGTACTTC.

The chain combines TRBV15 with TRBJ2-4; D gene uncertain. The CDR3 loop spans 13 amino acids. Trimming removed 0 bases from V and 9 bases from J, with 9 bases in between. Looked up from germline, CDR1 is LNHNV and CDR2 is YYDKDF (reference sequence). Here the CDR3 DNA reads TGTGCCACCAGCAGAGATTTGACTCCCATTCAGTACTTC. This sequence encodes CATSRDLTPIQYF. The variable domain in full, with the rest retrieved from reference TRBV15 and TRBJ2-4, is DAMVIQNPRYQVTQFGKPVTLSCSQTLNHNVMYWYQQKSSQAPKLLFHYYDKDFNNEADTPDNFQSRRPNTSFCFLDIRSPGLGDTAMYLCATSRDLTPIQYFGAGTRLSVL.

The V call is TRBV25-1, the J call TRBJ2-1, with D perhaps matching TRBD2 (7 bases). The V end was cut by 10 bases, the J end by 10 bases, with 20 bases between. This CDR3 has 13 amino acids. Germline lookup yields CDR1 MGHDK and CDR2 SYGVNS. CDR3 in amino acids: CATDRTAGREQFF. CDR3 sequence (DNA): TGTGCCACCGATAGGACAGCGGGAAGGGAGCAGTTCTTC.

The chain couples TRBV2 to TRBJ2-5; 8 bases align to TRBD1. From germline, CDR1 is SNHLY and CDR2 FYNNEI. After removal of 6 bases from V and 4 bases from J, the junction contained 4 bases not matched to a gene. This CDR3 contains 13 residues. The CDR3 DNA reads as TGTGCCAGCAGCGGACAGGGAGGAGAGACCCAGTACTTC. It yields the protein CASSGQGGETQYF.

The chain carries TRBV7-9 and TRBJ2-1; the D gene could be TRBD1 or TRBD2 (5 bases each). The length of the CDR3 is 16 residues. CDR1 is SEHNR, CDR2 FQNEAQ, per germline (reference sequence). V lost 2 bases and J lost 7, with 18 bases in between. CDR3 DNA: TGTGCCAGCAGCTTATCCGTAGCGTGGAAGGGGAATGAGCAGTTCTTC. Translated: CASSLSVAWKGNEQFF.

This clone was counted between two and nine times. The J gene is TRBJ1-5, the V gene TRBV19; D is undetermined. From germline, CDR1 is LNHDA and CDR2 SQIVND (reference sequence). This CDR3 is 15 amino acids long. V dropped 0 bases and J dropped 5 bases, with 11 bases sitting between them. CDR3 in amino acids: CASSIDHRSYQPQHF. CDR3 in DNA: TGTGCCAGTAGTATAGACCATCGGTCTTATCAGCCCCAGCATTTT.

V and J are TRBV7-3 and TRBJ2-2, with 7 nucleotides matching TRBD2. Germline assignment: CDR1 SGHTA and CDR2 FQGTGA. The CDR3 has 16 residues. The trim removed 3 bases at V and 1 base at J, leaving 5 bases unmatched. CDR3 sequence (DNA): TGTGCCAGCAGCTTGCCGGGACTACAGAACACCGGGGAGCTGTTTTTT. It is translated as CASSLPGLQNTGELFF.

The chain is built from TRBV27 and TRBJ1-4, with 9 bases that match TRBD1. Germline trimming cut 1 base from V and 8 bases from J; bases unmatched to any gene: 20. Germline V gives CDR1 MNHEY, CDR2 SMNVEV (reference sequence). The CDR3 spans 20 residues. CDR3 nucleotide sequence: TGTGCCAGCAGTTTATTCCTTTTGGGGACAGGGAATAGGGGAGGAGAAAAACTGTTTTTT. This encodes CASSLFLLGTGNRGGEKLFF.

CDR3 in DNA: TGTGCCAGCTCAGCCGACAGTTACGAGCAGTACTTC. This gives the protein CASSADSYEQYF. V usage is TRBV18 and J usage is TRBJ2-7; D perhaps matches TRBD1 (5 bases). Germline loops: CDR1 KGHSH, CDR2 LQKENI. Trimming shortened V by 5 bases and J by 4 bases, and 9 bases separated the two germline ends. This CDR3 spans 12 amino acids.

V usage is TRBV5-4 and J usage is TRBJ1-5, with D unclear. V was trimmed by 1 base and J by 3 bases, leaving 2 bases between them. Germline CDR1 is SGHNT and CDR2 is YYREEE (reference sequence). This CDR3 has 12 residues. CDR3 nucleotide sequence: TGTGCCAGCAGCTTGTACAATCAGCCCCAGCATTTT. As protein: CASSLYNQPQHF.

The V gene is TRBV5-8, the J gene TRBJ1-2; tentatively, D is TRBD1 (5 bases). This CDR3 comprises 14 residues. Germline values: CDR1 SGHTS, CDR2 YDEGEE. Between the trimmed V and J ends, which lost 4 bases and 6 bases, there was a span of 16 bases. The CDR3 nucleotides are TGTGCCAGCAGCCCTTCCGGGGGAGAGCATGGCTACACCTTC. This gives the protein CASSPSGGEHGYTF.

The CDR3 region has the DNA TGTGCCAGCAAGGACCCCGATCACCGGGATACGCAGTATTTT. It is translated as CASKDPDHRDTQYF. The chain recombines TRBV2 with TRBJ2-3; D is unclear. The CDR3 sequence is 14 residues long. V was pared by 7 bases and J by 6 bases, with 17 bases between. Looked up from germline, CDR1 is SNHLY and CDR2 is FYNNEI. Together with reference TRBV2 and TRBJ2-3, the CDR3 gives the full variable domain: EPEVTQTPSHQVTQMGQEVILRCVPISNHLYFYWYRQILGQKVEFLVSFYNNEISEKSEIFDDQFSVERPDGSNFTLKIRSTKLEDSAMYFCASKDPDHRDTQYFGPGTRLTVL.

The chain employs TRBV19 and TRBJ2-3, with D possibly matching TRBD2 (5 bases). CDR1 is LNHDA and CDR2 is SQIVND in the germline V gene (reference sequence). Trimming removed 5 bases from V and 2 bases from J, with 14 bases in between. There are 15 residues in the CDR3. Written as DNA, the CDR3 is TGTGCCAGTAGTCAAGGAGGCCACTCCACAGATACGCAGTATTTT. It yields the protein CASSQGGHSTDTQYF.

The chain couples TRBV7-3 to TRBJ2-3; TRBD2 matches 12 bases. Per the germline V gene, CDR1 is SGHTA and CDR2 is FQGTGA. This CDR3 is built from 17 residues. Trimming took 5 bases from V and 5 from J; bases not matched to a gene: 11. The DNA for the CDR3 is TGTGCCAGCAGCGCCTACCTACTAGCGGGGGGAGGAGATACGCAGTATTTT. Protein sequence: CASSAYLLAGGGDTQYF. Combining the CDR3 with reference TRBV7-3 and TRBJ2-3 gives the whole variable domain GAGVSQTPSNKVTEKGKYVELRCDPISGHTALYWYRQSLGQGPEFLIYFQGTGAADDSGLPNDRFFAVRPEGSVSTLKIQRTERGDSAVYLCASSAYLLAGGGDTQYFGPGTRLTVL.

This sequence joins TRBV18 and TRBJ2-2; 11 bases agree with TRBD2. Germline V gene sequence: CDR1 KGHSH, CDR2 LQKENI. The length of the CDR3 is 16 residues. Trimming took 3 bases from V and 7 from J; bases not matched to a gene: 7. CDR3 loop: CASSPPLAGVGGELFF. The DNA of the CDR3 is TGTGCCAGCTCACCCCCACTAGCGGGAGTTGGCGGGGAGCTGTTTTTT.

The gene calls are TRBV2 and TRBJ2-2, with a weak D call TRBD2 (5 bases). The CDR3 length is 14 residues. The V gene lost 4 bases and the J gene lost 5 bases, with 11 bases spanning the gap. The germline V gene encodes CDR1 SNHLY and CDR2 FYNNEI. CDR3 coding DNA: TGTGCCAGCAGTGTCCTGGGCGGGACCGGGGAGCTGTTTTTT. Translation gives CASSVLGGTGELFF.

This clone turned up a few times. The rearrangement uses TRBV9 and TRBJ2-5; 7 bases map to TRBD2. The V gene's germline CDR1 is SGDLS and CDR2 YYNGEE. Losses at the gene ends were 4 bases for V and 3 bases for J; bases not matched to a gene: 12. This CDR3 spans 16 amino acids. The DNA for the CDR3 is TGTGCCAGCAGCCCCTCCTTAGGCGCGGGGGAAGAGACCCAGTACTTC. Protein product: CASSPSLGAGEETQYF.

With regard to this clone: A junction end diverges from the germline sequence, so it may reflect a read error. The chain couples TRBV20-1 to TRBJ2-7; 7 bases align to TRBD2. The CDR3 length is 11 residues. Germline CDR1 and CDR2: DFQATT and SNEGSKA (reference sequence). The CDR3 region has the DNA TGCAGTGCCTGGGGGGGGTACGGGCAGTACTTC. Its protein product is CSAWGGYGQYF.

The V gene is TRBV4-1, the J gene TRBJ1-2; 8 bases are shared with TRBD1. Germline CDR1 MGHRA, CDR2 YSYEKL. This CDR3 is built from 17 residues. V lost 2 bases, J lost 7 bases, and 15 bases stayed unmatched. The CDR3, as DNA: TGCGCCAGCAGCCAACCCACTGGGGACAGGCTATCGAGTGGCTACACCTTC. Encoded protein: CASSQPTGDRLSSGYTF.

CDR3 in amino acids: CASSATGSTEAFF. The CDR3 DNA is TGTGCCAGCTCAGCCACAGGGTCCACTGAAGCTTTCTTT. The chain recombines TRBV18 with TRBJ1-1, with D possibly being TRBD1 (6 bases). The V gene's germline CDR1 is KGHSH and CDR2 LQKENI. The CDR3 length is 13 residues. The V gene lost 5 bases and the J gene lost 4 bases, with 11 bases spanning the gap.

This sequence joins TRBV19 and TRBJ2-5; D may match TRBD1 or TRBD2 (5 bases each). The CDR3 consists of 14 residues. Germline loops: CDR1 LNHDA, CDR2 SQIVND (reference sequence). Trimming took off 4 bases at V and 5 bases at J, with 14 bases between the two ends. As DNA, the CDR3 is TGTGCCAGTAGTAAACTCCGGGACCTGGAGACCCAGTACTTC. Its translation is CASSKLRDLETQYF. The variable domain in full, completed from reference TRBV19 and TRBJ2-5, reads DGGITQSPKYLFRKEGQNVTLSCEQNLNHDAMYWYRQDPGQGLRLIYYSQIVNDFQKGDIAEGYSVSREKKESFPLTVTSAQKNPTAFYLCASSKLRDLETQYFGPGTRLLVL.

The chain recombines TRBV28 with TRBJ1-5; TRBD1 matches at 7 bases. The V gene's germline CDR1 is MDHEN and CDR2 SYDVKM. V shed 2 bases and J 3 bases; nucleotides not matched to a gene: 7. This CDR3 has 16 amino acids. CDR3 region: CASSLGSDRANQPQHF. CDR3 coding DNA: TGTGCCAGCAGTTTAGGATCCGACAGGGCCAATCAGCCCCAGCATTTT.